The entry below describes one TCR beta chain. This CDR3 has 15 residues. V was clipped by 2 bases and J by 2 bases; unmatched bases: 5. CDR1 is SGHTA and CDR2 is FQGTGA in the germline V gene. These data originate in a study of patients and donors after allogeneic stem cell transplantation. MiXCR was run by TCRdb on the RT-PCR reads, yielding one entry per CDR3 protein. The table shows more than 850,000 distinct CDR3 sequences, with roughly 17% occurring only once. This receptor was obtained from a human donor who was either an allogeneic HSCT recipient or a stem cell or donor lymphocyte infusion donor (not recorded which). It is not recorded whose cells these are; they may come from a transplant donor. The V gene is TRBV7-3, the J gene TRBJ2-7; 8 bases are shared with TRBD1. The source material was blood, either unsorted or a sorted T cell fraction (not recorded which). CDR3 DNA: TGTGCCAGCAGCTTAGACTCGGGACAGGCCTACGAGCAGTACTTC. This gives the protein CASSLDSGQAYEQYF.